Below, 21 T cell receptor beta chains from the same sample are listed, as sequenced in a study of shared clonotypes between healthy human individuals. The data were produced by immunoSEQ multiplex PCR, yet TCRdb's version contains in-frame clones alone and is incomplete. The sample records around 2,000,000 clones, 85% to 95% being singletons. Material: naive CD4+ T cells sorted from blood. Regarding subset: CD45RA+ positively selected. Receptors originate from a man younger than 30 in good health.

CDR3 residues: CASRDLQGGLAQYF. The DNA of the CDR3 is TGTGCCAGCAGAGACCTACAGGGGGGGCTAGCCCAGTACTTC. V is TRBV6-6 and J is TRBJ2-5; D perhaps matches TRBD1 (8 bases). V lost 6 bases to trimming and J lost 9 bases, with 20 bases between them. CDR3 length: 14 amino acids. Germline lookup yields CDR1 MNHNY and CDR2 SVGAGI (reference sequence).

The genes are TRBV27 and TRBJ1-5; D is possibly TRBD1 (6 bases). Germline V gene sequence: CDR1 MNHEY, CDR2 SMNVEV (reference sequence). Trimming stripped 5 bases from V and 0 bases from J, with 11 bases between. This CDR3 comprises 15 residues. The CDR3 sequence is CASSIRQDSNQPQHF. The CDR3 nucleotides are TGTGCCAGCAGTATACGACAGGATAGCAATCAGCCCCAGCATTTT.

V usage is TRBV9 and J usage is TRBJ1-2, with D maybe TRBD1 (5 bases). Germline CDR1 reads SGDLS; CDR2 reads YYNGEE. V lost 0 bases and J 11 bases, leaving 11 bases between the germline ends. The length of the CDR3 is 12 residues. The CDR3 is CASSVVGARYTF. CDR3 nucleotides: TGTGCCAGCAGCGTAGTAGGGGCCCGGTACACCTTC.

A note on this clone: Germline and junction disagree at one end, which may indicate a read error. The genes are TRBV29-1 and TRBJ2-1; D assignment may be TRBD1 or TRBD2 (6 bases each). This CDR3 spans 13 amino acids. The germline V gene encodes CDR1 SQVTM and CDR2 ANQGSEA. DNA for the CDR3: TGCAGCGCCTCGGGACTTCGGGACAACGAGCAGTTCTTC. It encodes CSASGLRDNEQFF.

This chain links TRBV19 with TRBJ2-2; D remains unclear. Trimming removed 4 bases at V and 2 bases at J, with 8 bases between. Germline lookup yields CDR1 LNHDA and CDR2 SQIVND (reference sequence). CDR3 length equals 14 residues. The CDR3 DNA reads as TGTGCCAGTAGTACGACCCCCAACACCGGGGAGCTGTTTTTT. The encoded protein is CASSTTPNTGELFF.

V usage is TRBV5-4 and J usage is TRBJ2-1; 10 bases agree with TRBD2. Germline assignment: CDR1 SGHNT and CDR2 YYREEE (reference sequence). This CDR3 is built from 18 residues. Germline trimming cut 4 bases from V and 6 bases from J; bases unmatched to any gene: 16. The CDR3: CASSQIPLPSGRSNEQFF. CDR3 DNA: TGTGCCAGCAGCCAAATCCCTCTCCCTAGCGGGAGAAGCAATGAGCAGTTCTTC.

This chain's CDR3 is CASSTGTGRGTDTQYF. The CDR3 DNA sequence: TGTGCCAGTAGTACCGGGACAGGGCGGGGGACAGATACGCAGTATTTT. The chain carries TRBV19 and TRBJ2-3, with 9 bases that match TRBD1. The trim removed 4 bases at V and 3 bases at J, leaving 8 bases unmatched. There are 16 residues in the CDR3. Germline V gene lookup returns CDR1 LNHDA and CDR2 SQIVND (reference sequence).

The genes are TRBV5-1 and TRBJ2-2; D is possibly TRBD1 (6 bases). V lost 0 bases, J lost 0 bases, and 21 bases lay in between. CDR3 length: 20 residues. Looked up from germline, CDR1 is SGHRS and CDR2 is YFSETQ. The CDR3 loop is CASSLDFVGRGVANTGELFF. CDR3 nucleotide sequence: TGCGCCAGCAGCTTGGATTTTGTAGGCAGGGGAGTTGCGAACACCGGGGAGCTGTTTTTT.

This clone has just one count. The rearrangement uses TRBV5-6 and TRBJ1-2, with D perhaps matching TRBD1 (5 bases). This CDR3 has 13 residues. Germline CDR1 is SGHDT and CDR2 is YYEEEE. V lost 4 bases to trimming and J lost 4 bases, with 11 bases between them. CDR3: CASSPGSLYGYTF. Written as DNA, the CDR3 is TGTGCCAGCAGCCCAGGGTCACTCTATGGCTACACCTTC. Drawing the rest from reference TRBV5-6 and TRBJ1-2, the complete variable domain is DAGVTQSPTHLIKTRGQQVTLRCSPKSGHDTVSWYQQALGQGPQFIFQYYEEEERQRGNFPDRFSGHQFPNYSSELNVNALLLGDSALYLCASSPGSLYGYTFGSGTRLTVV.

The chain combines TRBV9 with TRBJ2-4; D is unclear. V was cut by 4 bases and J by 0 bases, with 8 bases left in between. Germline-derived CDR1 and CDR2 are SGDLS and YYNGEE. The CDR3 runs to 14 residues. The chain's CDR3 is CASSPVLAKNIQYF. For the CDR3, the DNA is TGTGCCAGCAGCCCTGTCCTAGCCAAAAACATTCAGTACTTC. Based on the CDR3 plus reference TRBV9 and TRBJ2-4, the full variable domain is DSGVTQTPKHLITATGQRVTLRCSPRSGDLSVYWYQQSLDQGLQFLIQYYNGEERAKGNILERFSAQQFPDLHSELNLSSLELGDSALYFCASSPVLAKNIQYFGAGTRLSVL.

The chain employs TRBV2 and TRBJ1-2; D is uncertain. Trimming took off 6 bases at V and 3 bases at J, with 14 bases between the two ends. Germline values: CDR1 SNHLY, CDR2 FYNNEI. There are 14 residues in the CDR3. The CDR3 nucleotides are TGTGCCAGCAGAGGCCGGGTAGACTACTATGGCTACACCTTC. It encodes CASRGRVDYYGYTF.

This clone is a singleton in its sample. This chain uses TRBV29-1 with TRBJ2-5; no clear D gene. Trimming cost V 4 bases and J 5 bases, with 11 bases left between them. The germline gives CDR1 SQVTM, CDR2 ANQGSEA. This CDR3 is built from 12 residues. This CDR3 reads CSVAGLVETQYF. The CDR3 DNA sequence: TGCAGCGTTGCCGGCCTGGTGGAGACCCAGTACTTC. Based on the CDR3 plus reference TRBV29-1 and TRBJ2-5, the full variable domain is SAVISQKPSRDICQRGTSLTIQCQVDSQVTMMFWYRQQPGQSLTLIATANQGSEATYESGFVIDKFPISRPNLTFSTLTVSNMSPEDSSIYLCSVAGLVETQYFGPGTRLLVL.

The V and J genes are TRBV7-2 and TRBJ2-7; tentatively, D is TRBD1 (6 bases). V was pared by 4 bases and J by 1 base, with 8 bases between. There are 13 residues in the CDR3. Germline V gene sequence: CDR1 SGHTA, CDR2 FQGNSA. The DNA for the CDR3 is TGTGCCAGCAGCTGGGACATTTCCTACGAGCAGTACTTC. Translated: CASSWDISYEQYF.

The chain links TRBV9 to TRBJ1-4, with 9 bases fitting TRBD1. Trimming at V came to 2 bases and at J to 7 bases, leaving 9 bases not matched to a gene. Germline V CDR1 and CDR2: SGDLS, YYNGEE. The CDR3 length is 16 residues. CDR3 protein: CASSVPLGQGPEKLFF. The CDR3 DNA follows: TGTGCCAGCAGCGTTCCTTTAGGACAGGGGCCTGAAAAACTGTTTTTT.

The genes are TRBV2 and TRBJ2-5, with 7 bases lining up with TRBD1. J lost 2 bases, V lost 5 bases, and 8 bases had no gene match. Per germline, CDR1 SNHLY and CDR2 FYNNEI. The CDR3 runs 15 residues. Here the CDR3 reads CASSLGQTTQETQYF. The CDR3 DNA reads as TGTGCCAGCAGTCTGGGACAGACTACTCAAGAGACCCAGTACTTC.

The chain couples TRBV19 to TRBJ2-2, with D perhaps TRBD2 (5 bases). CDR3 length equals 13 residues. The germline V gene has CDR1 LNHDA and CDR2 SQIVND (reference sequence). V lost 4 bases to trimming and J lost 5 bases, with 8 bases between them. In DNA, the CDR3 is TGTGCCAGTAGTAGTTCGGGAACCGGGGAGCTGTTTTTT. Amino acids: CASSSSGTGELFF.

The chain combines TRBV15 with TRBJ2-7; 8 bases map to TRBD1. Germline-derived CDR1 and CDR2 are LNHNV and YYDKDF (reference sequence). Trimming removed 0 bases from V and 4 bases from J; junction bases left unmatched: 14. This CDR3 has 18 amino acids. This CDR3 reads CATSRDPLVGQVTYEQYF. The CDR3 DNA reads TGTGCCACCAGCAGAGATCCTCTAGTGGGACAGGTGACATACGAGCAGTACTTC.

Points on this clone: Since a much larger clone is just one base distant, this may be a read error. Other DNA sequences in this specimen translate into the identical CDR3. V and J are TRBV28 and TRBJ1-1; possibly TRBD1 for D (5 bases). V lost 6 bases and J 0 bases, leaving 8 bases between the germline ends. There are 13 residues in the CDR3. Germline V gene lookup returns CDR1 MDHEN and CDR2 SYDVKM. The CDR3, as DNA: TGTGCCAGCAGCTTACAGGTGAACACTGAAGCTTTCTTT. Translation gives CASSLQVNTEAFF.

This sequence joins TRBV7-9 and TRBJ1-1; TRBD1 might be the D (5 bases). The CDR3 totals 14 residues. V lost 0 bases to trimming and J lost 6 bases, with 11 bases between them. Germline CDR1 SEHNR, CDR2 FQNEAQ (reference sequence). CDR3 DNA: TGTGCCAGCAGCTTAGCGGACCGAGGGGCTGAAGCTTTCTTT. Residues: CASSLADRGAEAFF.

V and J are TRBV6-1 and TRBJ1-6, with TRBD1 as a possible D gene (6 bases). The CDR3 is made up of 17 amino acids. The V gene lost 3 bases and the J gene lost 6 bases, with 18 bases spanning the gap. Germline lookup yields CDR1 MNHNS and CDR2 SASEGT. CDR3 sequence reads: CASSDPDRMGLNSPLHF. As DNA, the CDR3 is TGTGCCAGCAGTGATCCGGACAGAATGGGGCTTAATTCACCCCTCCACTTT.

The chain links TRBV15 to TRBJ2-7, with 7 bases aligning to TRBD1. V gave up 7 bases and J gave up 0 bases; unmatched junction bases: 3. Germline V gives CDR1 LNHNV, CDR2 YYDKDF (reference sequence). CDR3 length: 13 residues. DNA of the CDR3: TGTGCCACCACCCGACAGGGCTCCTACGAGCAGTACTTC. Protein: CATTRQGSYEQYF.